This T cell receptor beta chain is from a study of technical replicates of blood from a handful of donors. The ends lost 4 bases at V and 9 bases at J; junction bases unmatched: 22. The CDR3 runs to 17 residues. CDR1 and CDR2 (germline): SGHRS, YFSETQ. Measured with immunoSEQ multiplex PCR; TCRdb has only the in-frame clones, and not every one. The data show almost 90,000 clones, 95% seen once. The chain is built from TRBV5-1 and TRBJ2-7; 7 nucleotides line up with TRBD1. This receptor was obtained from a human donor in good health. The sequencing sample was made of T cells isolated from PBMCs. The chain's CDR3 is CASSPEPGQTIPLGQYF. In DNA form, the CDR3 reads TGCGCCAGCAGCCCCGAGCCGGGACAGACGATCCCCCTAGGGCAGTACTTC.